This TCR beta chain was identified during a study of T cell responses to AZD1222 COVID-19 vaccine. Whole-study results and caveats: Regions left unmutated in variants are reportedly the target of nearly half of spike-specific TCRs. CD4 TCRs covered the whole spike, strongest at regions 160-218 and 743-854. A mostly white British donor set with more females was recruited, and clonal diversity was possibly underestimated.

The CDR3 is made up of 15 amino acids. The germline CDR1 and CDR2 sequences are SGHAT and FQNNGV. The V gene end was trimmed by 6 bases and the J gene end by 0 bases; junction bases not matched to a gene: 5. The method was immunoSEQ multiplex PCR; TCRdb's version includes in-frame clones alone and lacks a portion of them. The top ten clones hold 5% of a sample with 120,000 to 150,000 clones, under 95% of them seen once. Comments on this clone: Its antigen is still unknown.

The sample consisted of peripheral blood, taken on day 0 of AZD1222 vaccination. The source of this sequence is an adult in good health. The chain carries TRBV11-2 and TRBJ2-3, with TRBD1 matching over 8 bases. CDR3 in DNA: TGTGCCAGCAGTCGGACAGGGTCTAGCACAGATACGCAGTATTTT. Protein: CASSRTGSSTDTQYF. Full variable domain (missing parts from reference TRBV11-2 and TRBJ2-3): EAGVAQSPRYKIIEKRQSVAFWCNPISGHATLYWYQQILGQGPKLLIQFQNNGVVDDSQLPKDRFSAERLKGVDSTLKIQPAKLEDSAVYLCASSRTGSSTDTQYFGPGTRLTVL.